This T cell receptor beta chain was sequenced in a study of OX40 agonist ivuxolimab in advanced cancers. The ends lost 5 bases at V and 4 bases at J; junction bases unmatched: 6. There are 15 residues in the CDR3. The germline CDR1 and CDR2 sequences are SGHTA and FQGTGA. Here immunoSEQ multiplex PCR was the method, and the copy in TCRdb shows in-frame clones only, minus some. This table holds roughly 83,000 clones, 84% found once. The sequenced sample was CD4+ or CD8+ T cells sorted from blood, obtained in a trial of the OX40 agonist ivuxolimab. The TCR originated in an adult with an advanced solid tumor such as melanoma, head and neck, liver or kidney cancer. This chain connects TRBV7-3 to TRBJ1-1, with 11 nucleotides matching TRBD1. Here the CDR3 reads CASSPGTGGFTEAFF. The CDR3 coding sequence is TGTGCCAGCAGCCCCGGGACAGGGGGTTTCACTGAAGCTTTCTTT.